This entry concerns a single T cell receptor beta chain. V gave up 4 bases and J gave up 5 bases, with 8 bases separating them. Germline CDR1 reads SEHNR; CDR2 reads FQNEAQ (reference sequence). This CDR3 region has 13 residues. The naive CD8 fraction comprised CD45RO-negative cells positively selected for CCR7 and excluded terminally differentiated effector memory CD45RA+ cells. The data were obtained in a study of shared clonotypes between healthy human individuals. Produced via immunoSEQ multiplex PCR; TCRdb's table is partial and in-frame only. Of about 2 million clones in the sample, about 95% are singletons; the top ten hold 0.9% to 1.5%.

The TCR sequence derives from a man younger than 30 in good health. The gene calls are TRBV7-9 and TRBJ2-2; D is ambiguous. The sequencing input was naive CD8+ T cells sorted from blood. Here the CDR3 reads CASSSRDTGELFF. The CDR3 nucleotides are TGTGCCAGCAGCTCTAGGGATACCGGGGAGCTGTTTTTT.